The 11 T cell receptor beta chains presented below share a single source sample, sequenced in a study of lymphopenia after photon versus proton radiotherapy. Produced via immunoSEQ multiplex PCR; TCRdb's table is partial and in-frame only. The repertoire holds approximately 47,000 clones, with less than 90% as singletons. The material was peripheral blood, obtained from a patient treated with photon-based radiotherapy. These receptor sequences come from a man aged 35 to 55 with gastric cancer.

V and J are TRBV7-2 and TRBJ1-2; TRBD1 is a possible D gene (5 bases). The germline CDR1 and CDR2 sequences are SGHTA and FQGNSA. CDR3 size: 14 residues. The V and J ends lost 5 bases and 4 bases respectively, with 14 bases between them. CDR3 in amino acids: CASSQDGGSYGYTF. In DNA, the CDR3 is TGTGCCAGCAGCCAAGATGGGGGTAGCTATGGCTACACCTTC.

This chain joins TRBV13 and TRBJ2-1; 11 positions agree with TRBD2. The ends lost 5 bases at V and 0 bases at J; junction bases unmatched: 6. The CDR3 extends over 17 amino acids. Germline lookup yields CDR1 PRHDT and CDR2 FYEKMQ (reference sequence). DNA for the CDR3: TGTGCCAGCAGCGTACTAGCGGGGGCCCCCTCCTACAATGAGCAGTTCTTC. This encodes CASSVLAGAPSYNEQFF.

The chain carries TRBV19 and TRBJ2-7, with D possibly being TRBD1 (6 bases). CDR3 size: 13 residues. With 3 bases removed from V and 3 bases from J, the gap between germline ends came to 9 bases. CDR1 and CDR2 from the germline V gene are LNHDA and SQIVND (reference sequence). DNA for the CDR3: TGTGCCAGTAGTATGGCGACAGGCTACGAGCAGTACTTC. It is translated as CASSMATGYEQYF.

The chain couples TRBV10-3 to TRBJ2-6, with D uncertain. The V and J ends lost 8 bases and 0 bases respectively, with 8 bases between them. Germline CDR1 ENHRY, CDR2 SYGVKD. The CDR3 covers 14 residues. The CDR3 region has the DNA TGTGCCATCCGCGACATCTCTGGGGCCAACGTCCTGACTTTC. It encodes CAIRDISGANVLTF.

This clone was detected once. For the CDR3, the DNA is TGTGCCAGCAGCCAAGCACCCCGATTGGCAGGGGGGGGATACGAGCAGTACTTC. As protein: CASSQAPRLAGGGYEQYF. J is TRBJ2-7 and V is TRBV4-2; the D call may be TRBD1 or TRBD2 (7 bases each). The V gene lost 1 base and the J gene lost 4 bases, with 23 bases spanning the gap. The germline V gene has CDR1 LGHNA and CDR2 YNFKEQ. The length of the CDR3 is 18 residues.

The chain couples TRBV30 to TRBJ1-4; TRBD1 aligns across 8 bases. CDR1 and CDR2 (germline): GTSNPN, SVGIG (reference sequence). This CDR3 region has 15 residues. V was pared by 1 base and J by 6 bases, with 7 bases of the junction left unmatched. This CDR3 is CAWSGQGAFDEKLFF. CDR3 nucleotide sequence: TGTGCCTGGAGTGGGCAGGGGGCCTTCGATGAAAAACTGTTTTTT.

The chain links TRBV29-1 to TRBJ1-1; 7 bases map to TRBD1. Losses at the gene ends were 4 bases for V and 4 bases for J; bases not matched to a gene: 3. Germline CDR1 and CDR2: SQVTM and ANQGSEA. The CDR3 has 12 residues. The CDR3 spells CSVGDRVTEAFF. The DNA of the CDR3 is TGCAGCGTTGGAGACAGGGTCACTGAAGCTTTCTTT.

This chain connects TRBV18 to TRBJ1-1, with TRBD1 as a possible D gene (6 bases). The CDR3 has 13 residues. The V gene's germline CDR1 is KGHSH and CDR2 LQKENI. Deletions cut 8 bases from V and 2 bases from J, with 12 bases between. CDR3 sequence: CASTRTENTEAFF. CDR3 in DNA: TGTGCCAGCACCAGGACAGAAAACACTGAAGCTTTCTTT.

This clone was recorded only once. The chain carries TRBV4-1 and TRBJ2-7; D is ambiguous. Germline V CDR1 and CDR2: MGHRA, YSYEKL. The CDR3 consists of 15 residues. Trimming left V 4 bases short and J 1 base short, with 14 bases between. The CDR3 DNA reads as TGCGCCAGCAGCCCGACTCACCAAGGGTCCTACGAGCAGTACTTC. Protein product: CASSPTHQGSYEQYF.

The chain recombines TRBV7-8 with TRBJ2-7; 7 nucleotides align to TRBD2. Looked up from germline, CDR1 is SGHVS and CDR2 is FQNEAQ. The CDR3 runs to 15 residues. The V and J ends lost 0 bases and 2 bases, in that order; junction bases with no gene match: 4. CDR3 nucleotide sequence: TGTGCCAGCAGCTTAGCGGCGGGGGATGCCTACGAGCAGTACTTC. This gives the protein CASSLAAGDAYEQYF.

The chain is built from TRBV27 and TRBJ1-1; 7 positions match TRBD1. The CDR3 is 14 residues long. Losses at the gene ends were 4 bases for V and 7 bases for J; bases not matched to a gene: 9. CDR1 is MNHEY and CDR2 is SMNVEV in the germline V gene (reference sequence). CDR3 coding DNA: TGTGCCAGCAGTTCCGGGACAGTGCCCCTTGAAGCTTTCTTT. Residues: CASSSGTVPLEAFF.